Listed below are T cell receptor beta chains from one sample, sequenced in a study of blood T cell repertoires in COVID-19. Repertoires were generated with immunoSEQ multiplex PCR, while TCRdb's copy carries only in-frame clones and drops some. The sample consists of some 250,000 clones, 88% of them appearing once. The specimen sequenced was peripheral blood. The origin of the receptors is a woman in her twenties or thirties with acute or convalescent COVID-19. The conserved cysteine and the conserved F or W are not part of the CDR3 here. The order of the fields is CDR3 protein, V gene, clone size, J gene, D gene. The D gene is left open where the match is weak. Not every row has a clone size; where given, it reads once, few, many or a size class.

CDR3: AISEGAQTSA; V: TRBV10-3; size: .; J: TRBJ1-2; D: .
CDR3: ASLPLSGRTYEQY; V: TRBV7-8; size: .; J: TRBJ2-7; D: TRBD2
CDR3: ASSQESSGVSTDTQY; V: TRBV4-2; size: .; J: TRBJ2-3; D: TRBD2
CDR3: ASSGDSNSPLH; V: TRBV2; size: .; J: TRBJ1-6; D: .
CDR3: ASARQGGDQPQH; V: TRBV6-5; size: once; J: TRBJ1-5; D: TRBD1
CDR3: ATTPRTGSTGELF; V: TRBV24-1; size: .; J: TRBJ2-2; D: TRBD1
CDR3: ASSFGQGAGTDTQY; V: TRBV7-6; size: .; J: TRBJ2-3; D: TRBD1
CDR3: ASSPFRIGELF; V: TRBV5-8; size: once; J: TRBJ2-2; D: .
CDR3: ASSRAVSGTIDNEQF; V: TRBV19; size: .; J: TRBJ2-1; D: TRBD2
CDR3: ASSPTTNEKLF; V: TRBV19; size: .; J: TRBJ1-4; D: .
CDR3: ASSTSTGNIQY; V: TRBV19; size: .; J: TRBJ2-4; D: .
CDR3: ASSPGLAVKYNEQF; V: TRBV14; size: .; J: TRBJ2-1; D: TRBD2
CDR3: ASSQGPGTINEQF; V: TRBV4-2; size: .; J: TRBJ2-1; D: TRBD2
CDR3: ASSPQGSSYEQY; V: TRBV5-1; size: .; J: TRBJ2-7; D: .
CDR3: ASSLTTYEQY; V: TRBV5-1; size: .; J: TRBJ2-7; D: .
CDR3: ASGTGLAGVFVGYNEQF; V: TRBV12-5; size: .; J: TRBJ2-1; D: TRBD2
CDR3: ASSFLAGDTDTQY; V: TRBV7-3; size: .; J: TRBJ2-3; D: TRBD2
CDR3: ASSSIAGGVDIQY; V: TRBV5-6; size: .; J: TRBJ2-4; D: TRBD2
CDR3: AWSIRLAGVAFVPNTGELF; V: TRBV30; size: few; J: TRBJ2-2; D: TRBD2
CDR3: ASRRPDTMMNTEAF; V: TRBV19; size: .; J: TRBJ1-1; D: .
CDR3: ATSRDQPQH; V: TRBV28; size: .; J: TRBJ1-5; D: .
CDR3: ASSWGTATGLAGEDEQF; V: TRBV13; size: .; J: TRBJ2-1; D: TRBD2
CDR3: ASSWTGLDQPQH; V: TRBV5-1; size: .; J: TRBJ1-5; D: TRBD1
CDR3: ASTTGGTGNTIY; V: TRBV7-8; size: .; J: TRBJ1-3; D: .
CDR3: ASSKQGSAYEQY; V: TRBV19; size: once; J: TRBJ2-7; D: TRBD1
CDR3: ASSPKAHEQY; V: TRBV6-1; size: .; J: TRBJ2-7; D: .
CDR3: ASSYSGRGLGEQY; V: TRBV6-2/TRBV6-3; size: .; J: TRBJ2-7; D: TRBD1
CDR3: ASASSWRGEKLF; V: TRBV25-1; size: .; J: TRBJ1-4; D: .
CDR3: ASGLAGENEQF; V: TRBV9; size: .; J: TRBJ2-1; D: TRBD2
CDR3: ASSLRAQGARGYT; V: TRBV27; size: .; J: TRBJ1-2; D: TRBD1
CDR3: ASRPGTGSLYNEQF; V: TRBV3-1/TRBV3-2; size: .; J: TRBJ2-1; D: TRBD1
CDR3: ASSLGARQETQY; V: TRBV7-2; size: .; J: TRBJ2-5; D: .
CDR3: ASSSGGRAENEQF; V: TRBV5-4; size: .; J: TRBJ2-1; D: TRBD2
CDR3: ATSRRGLAGYNEQF; V: TRBV15; size: .; J: TRBJ2-1; D: TRBD2
CDR3: ASSRNSETTYRTDTQY; V: TRBV4-1; size: .; J: TRBJ2-3; D: .
CDR3: ASSLPGQGYMWLANTGELF; V: TRBV7-3; size: .; J: TRBJ2-2; D: TRBD1
CDR3: ASSYNAADSGYT; V: TRBV5-1; size: .; J: TRBJ1-2; D: .
CDR3: ASSLQRTFDNEQF; V: TRBV7-8; size: .; J: TRBJ2-1; D: .
CDR3: ASRTAPSTDTQY; V: TRBV4-1; size: .; J: TRBJ2-3; D: .
CDR3: ASSVGTSGYEQY; V: TRBV9; size: .; J: TRBJ2-7; D: TRBD2
CDR3: ASSDLGYEQY; V: TRBV18; size: .; J: TRBJ2-7; D: .
CDR3: ASSLGRTGNEQY; V: TRBV7-2; size: .; J: TRBJ2-7; D: TRBD1
CDR3: ASSLNPGLETGELF; V: TRBV4-2; size: .; J: TRBJ2-2; D: TRBD2
CDR3: ATSDRVSTDTQY; V: TRBV24-1; size: .; J: TRBJ2-3; D: .
CDR3: ASSIRETQETQY; V: TRBV19; size: .; J: TRBJ2-5; D: .
CDR3: ASSTDSHNEQF; V: TRBV6-2/TRBV6-3; size: .; J: TRBJ2-1; D: .
CDR3: ASSQDPPEGTDTQY; V: TRBV3-1/TRBV3-2; size: .; J: TRBJ2-3; D: .
CDR3: ASSPRTGGRYEQY; V: TRBV7-9; size: .; J: TRBJ2-7; D: TRBD1
CDR3: ASSVINKRQTLNEQF; V: TRBV9; size: .; J: TRBJ2-1; D: .
CDR3: ASRTGTGVVEQY; V: TRBV7-2; size: .; J: TRBJ2-7; D: TRBD1
CDR3: ASSALTRKTSYEQY; V: TRBV6-6; size: once; J: TRBJ2-7; D: .
CDR3: ASSGTGAFANQPQH; V: TRBV25-1; size: .; J: TRBJ1-5; D: TRBD1
CDR3: AWTSGNSYNEQF; V: TRBV30; size: .; J: TRBJ2-1; D: TRBD2
CDR3: ASSPTPTDSGNTIY; V: TRBV5-1; size: once; J: TRBJ1-3; D: .
CDR3: ASRRGTGSSYNEQF; V: TRBV5-6; size: .; J: TRBJ2-1; D: TRBD1
CDR3: ASSQERVDLPSSYNSPLH; V: TRBV4-3; size: .; J: TRBJ1-6; D: .
CDR3: SVPGQGVDGYT; V: TRBV29-1; size: .; J: TRBJ1-2; D: TRBD1